This paragraph reports one TCR beta chain. Its antigen remains undetermined. No base quality values were provided; no much bigger clone lies one nucleotide off. The donors belonged to the validation cohort of about 120 subjects, which was separate from the approximately 700-subject first cohort. Receptor amplification or capture employed the immunoSEQ multiplex PCR assay. Under the source paper's analysis protocol: A statistical classification framework was developed to diagnose cytomegalovirus status using the catalog of TCR beta chain sequences. TCRdb stores this immuneACCESS table with in-frame sequences only. Part of the clones is absent; in the studies checked, under half of the shortfall reflects unresolved V genes, and no reason is known for the rest. V and J calls and clone size are copied from that table; D and trimming were computed from the DNA. This sample comprises 160,000 or so clones, around 85% of them detected only once. Clones ranked in the top ten supply around 2% of the sample.

The data stem from a study of cytomegalovirus exposure and HLA in healthy donors (dated by TCRdb to about 2017). In terms of the full investigation: The 500 to 800 repertoires of the first cohort and the roughly 120 validation repertoires were produced on the same platform, according to a later analysis. Along with the approximately 650-subject first cohort, a separate validation cohort of around 110 different subjects was used. High-throughput TCR immunosequencing, statistical association of individual TCRs with disease status, and machine learning were combined to predict cytomegalovirus infection status. The study aimed to test whether signatures of past pathogen exposure could be identified by cataloging public T cell receptors. Broad study findings and their caveats: It was suggested by the authors that the approach could potentially be generalized to other disease states and immunological phenotypes. A later analysis found that TCRs clustered in the first cohort also tended to co-occur in the roughly 120 validation repertoires, with about 94% of cluster scores above 0. A few of the identified cytomegalovirus-associated TCR beta chains were confirmed in vitro to be specific for cytomegalovirus antigens. Across donors, most TCR sequences were observed very rarely, whereas some public TCRs were present in many individuals. A total of 150 or so TCR beta chains were listed by the study as associated with cytomegalovirus. Cytomegalovirus status was reported to be diagnosed by the classifier with high specificity and sensitivity in both the original and validation cohorts. All 110 or so repertoires were used to score co-occurrence in the validation cohort in a later analysis, because that analysis had no HLA typing for the cohort.

The CDR3 has 14 amino acids, counting the end cysteine and phenylalanine. Only CDR3 DNA remains: 42 bases, in frame from the first base. V ends up 3 bases short and J 7 bases short, with an unmatched junction base count of 9. Via the germline V gene, CDR1 is SGDLS and CDR2 YYNGEE. Sequenced sample: PBMCs. The sequence was collected from a man younger than 45 in good health and CMV-seropositive. The chain employs TRBV9 and TRBJ2-7, with 8 middle bases fitting TRBD2. The DNA is TGTGCCAGCAGCGGGCGGGCTAGCGGGTTAGAGCAGTACTTC. Its protein is CASSGRASGLEQYF.